A selection of T cell receptor beta chains follows, all from one sample in a study of cytomegalovirus exposure and HLA in healthy donors. TCRdb's copy holds only in-frame clones and misses some; the assay was immunoSEQ multiplex PCR. The sample carries over 150,000 clones, about four fifths recorded once. Material: PBMCs. Receptors were obtained from a woman under 30 in good health and CMV-seropositive. The CDR3 runs from the conserved cysteine through the conserved F or W. D genes are given only for firm matches. Size values are once, few and many counts, or a class for expanded clones, and some rows have none.

d_gene,v_gene,abundance,j_gene,CDR3aa,CDR3nt
.,TRBV7-8,.,TRBJ1-1,CASSEPDKIPLEAFF,TGTGCCAGCAGCGAACCCGACAAAATCCCTCTTGAAGCTTTCTTT
.,TRBV2,.,TRBJ1-6,CASSRNGLSASPLHF,TGTGCCAGCAGCCGAAATGGACTGTCTGCCTCACCCCTCCACTTT
TRBD1,TRBV19,.,TRBJ1-6,CASLGKTGIHSPLHF,TGTGCCAGTCTGGGGAAGACAGGGATTCATTCACCCCTCCACTTT
.,TRBV4-1,.,TRBJ1-2,CASSQVYSSYGYTF,TGCGCCAGCAGCCAAGTGTACAGCTCCTATGGCTACACCTTC
.,TRBV11-3,.,TRBJ1-1,CASSLVRGTEAFF,TGTGCCAGCAGCTTAGTACGGGGCACTGAAGCTTTCTTT
TRBD2,TRBV10-3,.,TRBJ2-1,CAISGRTSGGSSYSYNEQFF,TGTGCCATCAGCGGCAGGACTAGCGGGGGGTCCTCCTACTCCTACAATGAGCAGTTCTTC
.,TRBV18,.,TRBJ2-7,CASSRANNDYEQYF,TGTGCCAGCTCACGGGCCAATAACGACTACGAGCAGTACTTC
.,TRBV6-4,.,TRBJ2-6,CASSDSTGSGANVLTF,TGTGCCAGCAGTGACTCGACGGGCTCTGGGGCCAACGTCCTGACTTTC
.,TRBV5-1,.,TRBJ2-7,CASSPDNARYPYEQYF,TGCGCCAGCAGCCCAGACAACGCGCGATACCCCTACGAGCAGTACTTC
TRBD1,TRBV7-6,.,TRBJ1-1,CASSPTPGQGLLNTEAFF,TGTGCCAGCAGCCCGACGCCGGGACAGGGTCTTTTGAACACTGAAGCTTTCTTT
TRBD1,TRBV4-1,few,TRBJ1-2,CASSQHRGGGYTF,TGCGCCAGCAGCCAGCACAGGGGGGGAGGCTACACCTTC
.,TRBV23-1,few,TRBJ2-3,CASSPVQDRFCTDTQYF,TGCGCCAGCAGTCCAGTTCAGGACAGATTCTGCACAGATACGCAGTATTTT
TRBD1,TRBV13,.,TRBJ1-2,CASWTGISPYGYTF,TGTGCCAGCTGGACAGGGATATCCCCCTATGGCTACACCTTC
.,TRBV19,.,TRBJ1-5,CASMSSGLGQPQHF,TGTGCCAGTATGAGTTCAGGCCTCGGACAGCCCCAGCATTTT
.,TRBV9,.,TRBJ1-3,CASSVQQDGPDTIYF,TGTGCCAGCAGCGTACAACAGGATGGCCCGGACACCATATATTTT
.,TRBV5-1,.,TRBJ2-5,CASSFGRETQYF,TGCGCCAGCAGCTTTGGGAGAGAGACCCAGTACTTC
.,TRBV7-8,.,TRBJ2-7,CASSLGKLGGGEQYF,TGTGCCAGCAGCTTAGGGAAGTTAGGGGGTGGTGAGCAGTACTTC
.,TRBV2,once,TRBJ1-4,CASSPFDEKLFF,TGTGCCAGCAGCCCGTTTGATGAAAAACTGTTTTTT
.,TRBV18,.,TRBJ1-6,CASSELQGFGSPLHF,TGTGCCAGCTCAGAACTACAGGGTTTCGGGTCACCCCTCCACTTT
TRBD1,TRBV6-1,.,TRBJ2-7,CASSGSTGVGSYEQYF,TGTGCCAGCAGTGGCTCGACAGGGGTTGGGTCCTACGAGCAGTACTTC
.,TRBV6-1,.,TRBJ1-2,CASSESQSYGYTF,TGTGCCAGCAGTGAATCACAGTCCTATGGCTACACCTTC
TRBD1,TRBV7-8,.,TRBJ1-6,CASSLGTGGNSYNSPLHF,TGTGCCAGCAGCTTGGGGACAGGGGGTAACTCCTATAATTCACCCCTCCACTTT
TRBD1,TRBV4-3,.,TRBJ1-5,CASSLRTGDDQPQHF,TGCGCCAGCAGCCTGCGAACAGGGGACGATCAGCCCCAGCATTTT
.,TRBV19,.,TRBJ2-2,CASSKTGPDTGELFF,TGTGCCAGTAGTAAAACAGGGCCGGACACCGGGGAGCTGTTTTTT
TRBD1,TRBV4-3,.,TRBJ1-1,CASSHETGGVGNTEAFF,TGCGCCAGCAGCCATGAGACAGGGGGAGTTGGGAACACTGAAGCTTTCTTT
TRBD2,TRBV27,.,TRBJ2-1,CASRAGGRNEQFF,TGTGCCAGCAGAGCGGGGGGTCGGAATGAGCAGTTCTTC
.,TRBV27,.,TRBJ1-4,CASSPTRGGSEKLFF,TGTGCCAGCAGTCCTACCAGGGGTGGAAGTGAAAAACTGTTTTTT
.,TRBV15,once,TRBJ2-7,CATSREWGGEQYF,TGTGCCACCAGCAGAGAGTGGGGAGGCGAGCAGTACTTC
.,TRBV19,many,TRBJ1-5,CASSMIGGEPQHF,TGTGCCAGTAGTATGATTGGCGGCGAGCCCCAGCATTTT
TRBD1,TRBV27,.,TRBJ2-7,CASSAPPGRGRTYEQYF,TGTGCCAGCAGCGCTCCCCCGGGCAGGGGGCGTACCTACGAGCAGTACTTC
.,TRBV2,.,TRBJ1-5,CASSRTAGQPQHF,TGTGCCAGCAGCCGGACGGCGGGCCAGCCCCAGCATTTT
TRBD2,TRBV6-5,once,TRBJ2-3,CASSSPSGGLDTQYF,TGTGCCAGCAGTTCCCCTAGCGGGGGGTTGGATACGCAGTATTTT
.,TRBV12-5,.,TRBJ1-2,CASGLRGDIGFYGYTF,TGTGCTAGTGGCCTGCGGGGGGACATCGGTTTCTATGGCTACACCTTC
.,TRBV10-3,.,TRBJ1-5,CAISETGNNQPQHF,TGTGCCATCAGTGAAACAGGGAACAATCAGCCCCAGCATTTT
TRBD1,TRBV27,.,TRBJ2-7,CASRLSWDSVPPNYYEQYF,TGTGCCAGCAGACTATCGTGGGACAGTGTGCCCCCCAACTACTACGAGCAGTACTTC
.,TRBV18,.,TRBJ2-2,CASSPRTDTGELFF,TGTGCCAGCTCACCACGGACAGACACCGGGGAGCTGTTTTTT
.,TRBV7-8,.,TRBJ2-3,CASSLGGFSTDTQYF,TGTGCCAGCAGCTTAGGAGGGTTCAGCACAGATACGCAGTATTTT
.,TRBV7-6,.,TRBJ1-1,CASSLVSQSNTEAFF,TGTGCCAGCAGCTTAGTCTCACAGAGCAACACTGAAGCTTTCTTT
.,TRBV9,.,TRBJ1-3,CASSVAGASGNTIYF,TGTGCCAGCAGCGTAGCAGGGGCCTCTGGAAACACCATATATTTT
.,TRBV5-4,.,TRBJ2-2,CASRPRAGTGELFF,TGTGCCAGCAGACCCCGTGCGGGAACCGGGGAGCTGTTTTTT
TRBD1,TRBV15,.,TRBJ2-7,CATSTTGTGKNEQYF,TGTGCCACCAGTACAACCGGGACAGGGAAAAACGAGCAGTACTTC
TRBD1,TRBV15,.,TRBJ2-7,CATSTRTGGIYEQYF,TGTGCCACCAGCACCCGGACAGGTGGGATCTACGAGCAGTACTTC
.,TRBV11-2,once,TRBJ1-2,CASTPQGVANYGYTF,TGTGCCAGCACCCCACAGGGCGTAGCTAACTATGGCTACACCTTC
.,TRBV6-6,.,TRBJ1-2,CASSYSSFDYGYTF,TGTGCCAGCAGTTACTCGAGCTTTGACTATGGCTACACCTTC
.,TRBV29-1,.,TRBJ1-1,CSVEEGPGTEAFF,TGCAGCGTTGAAGAGGGCCCTGGGACTGAAGCTTTCTTT
TRBD2,TRBV7-2,.,TRBJ2-5,CASSSSSGRYQETQYF,TGTGCCAGCAGCTCCTCTAGCGGGAGGTACCAAGAGACCCAGTACTTC
.,TRBV27,.,TRBJ2-7,CASSSTLQDSSSSYEQYF,TGTGCCAGCAGTTCTACCCTTCAGGACAGCTCTAGCTCCTACGAGCAGTACTTC
.,TRBV4-3,.,TRBJ1-1,CASSQELDTEAFF,TGCGCCAGCAGCCAAGAACTGGACACTGAAGCTTTCTTT
TRBD2,TRBV7-6,.,TRBJ2-3,CASSPEATSGGVTDTQYF,TGTGCCAGCAGCCCAGAGGCGACTAGCGGGGGGGTCACAGATACGCAGTATTTT
TRBD1,TRBV5-4,.,TRBJ1-4,CASSYRDRGRNEKLFF,TGTGCCAGCAGTTACCGGGACAGAGGGCGAAATGAAAAACTGTTTTTT
.,TRBV5-1,few,TRBJ2-7,CASSPTGGVYEQYF,TGCGCCAGCAGCCCAACGGGCGGGGTCTACGAGCAGTACTTC
.,TRBV27,.,TRBJ2-7,CASSPGSYSYEQYF,TGTGCCAGCAGTCCCGGGTCGTACTCCTACGAGCAGTACTTC
TRBD1,TRBV27,.,TRBJ2-7,CASSRTGTAVPNEQYF,TGTGCCAGCAGTCGGACCGGGACAGCGGTCCCTAACGAGCAGTACTTC
.,TRBV19,.,TRBJ1-5,CASSMSRGNQPQHF,TGTGCCAGTAGTATGTCCAGGGGCAATCAGCCCCAGCATTTT
TRBD2,TRBV13,.,TRBJ2-3,CASSLGGGATDTQYF,TGTGCCAGCAGCTTGGGCGGGGGGGCCACAGATACGCAGTATTTT